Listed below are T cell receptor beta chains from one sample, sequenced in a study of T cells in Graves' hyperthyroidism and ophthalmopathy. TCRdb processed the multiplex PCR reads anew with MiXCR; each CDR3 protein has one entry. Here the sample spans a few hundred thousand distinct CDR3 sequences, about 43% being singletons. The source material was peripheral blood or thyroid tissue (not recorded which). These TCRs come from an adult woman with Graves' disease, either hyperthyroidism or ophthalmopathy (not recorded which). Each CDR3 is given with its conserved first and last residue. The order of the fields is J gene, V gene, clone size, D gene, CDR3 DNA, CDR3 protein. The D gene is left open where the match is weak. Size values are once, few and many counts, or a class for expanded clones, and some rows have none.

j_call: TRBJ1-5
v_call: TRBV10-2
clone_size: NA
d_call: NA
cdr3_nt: TGCGCCAGCGGCGTTCAGCCCCAGCATTTT
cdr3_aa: CASGVQPQHF

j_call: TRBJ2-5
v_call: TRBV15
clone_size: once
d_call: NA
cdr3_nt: TGTGCCACCAGCAGAGGACAGAGCCAAGAGACCCAGTACTTC
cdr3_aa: CATSRGQSQETQYF

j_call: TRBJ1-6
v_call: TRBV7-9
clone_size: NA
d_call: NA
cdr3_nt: TGTGCCAGCAGAACTTCGCGCGAAGGACGTTCACCCCTCCACTTT
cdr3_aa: CASRTSREGRSPLHF

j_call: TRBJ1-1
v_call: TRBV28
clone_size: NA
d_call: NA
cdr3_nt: TGTGCCAGCAGTACCCAGGGACAGAACACTGAAGCTTTCTTT
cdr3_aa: CASSTQGQNTEAFF

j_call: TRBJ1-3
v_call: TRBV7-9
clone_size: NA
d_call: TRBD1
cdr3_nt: TGTGCCAGCAGCCCGACAGGGGTGGAAAACACCATATATTTT
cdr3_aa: CASSPTGVENTIYF

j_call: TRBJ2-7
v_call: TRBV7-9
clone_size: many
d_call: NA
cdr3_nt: TGTGCCAGCAGCCTGGCTTTGAGGACGGCCCCCGTTCCGCAGTACTTC
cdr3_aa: CASSLALRTAPVPQYF

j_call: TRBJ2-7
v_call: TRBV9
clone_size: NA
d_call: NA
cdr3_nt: TGTGCCAGCAGTTTATATTTTTACGAGCAGTACTTC
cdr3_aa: CASSLYFYEQYF

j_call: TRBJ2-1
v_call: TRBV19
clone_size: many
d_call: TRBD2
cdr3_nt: TGTGCCAGTACCCGGGACTACCTTGGGAATGAGCAGTTCTTC
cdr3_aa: CASTRDYLGNEQFF

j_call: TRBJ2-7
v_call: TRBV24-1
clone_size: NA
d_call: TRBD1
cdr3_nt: TGTGCCACCAGCACCGGGACAGGGGAAGACGAGCAGTACTTC
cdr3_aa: CATSTGTGEDEQYF

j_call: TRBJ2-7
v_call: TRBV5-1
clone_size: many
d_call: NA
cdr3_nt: TGCGCCAGCAGCTTGCCCACGGCAGGGGAGCAGTACTTC
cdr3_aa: CASSLPTAGEQYF

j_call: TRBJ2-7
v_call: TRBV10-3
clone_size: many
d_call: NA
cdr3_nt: TGTGCCATCAGTGAGTCGGGACGGGTCTACGAGCAGTACTTC
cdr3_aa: CAISESGRVYEQYF

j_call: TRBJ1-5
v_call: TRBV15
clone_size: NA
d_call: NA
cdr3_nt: TGTGCCACCAGGGAGAGGGCCTCCAATCAGCCCCAGCATTTT
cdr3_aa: CATRERASNQPQHF

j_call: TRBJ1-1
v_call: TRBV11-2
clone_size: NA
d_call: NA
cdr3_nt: TGTGCCAGCAGCTTAGGGCGGGGGGGATGGAACACTGAAGCTTTCTTT
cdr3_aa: CASSLGRGGWNTEAFF

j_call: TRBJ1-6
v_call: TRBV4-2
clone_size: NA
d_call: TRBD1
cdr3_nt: TGTGCCAGCAGCCAAGCAAACAGGGGTTCCTATAATTCACCCCTCCACTTT
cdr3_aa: CASSQANRGSYNSPLHF

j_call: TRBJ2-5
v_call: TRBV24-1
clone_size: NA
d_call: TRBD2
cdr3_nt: TGTGCCACCAGTGATACCTATGGACGACCGGGAGGGTCCCAAGAGACCCAGTACTTC
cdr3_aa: CATSDTYGRPGGSQETQYF

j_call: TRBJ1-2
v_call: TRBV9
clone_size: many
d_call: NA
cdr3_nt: TGTGCCAGCAGCGCGCCGGGACTTGATTTCCGTGGCTACACCTTC
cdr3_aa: CASSAPGLDFRGYTF

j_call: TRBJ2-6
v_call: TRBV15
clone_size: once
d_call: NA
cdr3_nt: TGTGCCACCAGCAGAAGGACGGGATCCTACGTCCTGACTTTC
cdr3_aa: CATSRRTGSYVLTF

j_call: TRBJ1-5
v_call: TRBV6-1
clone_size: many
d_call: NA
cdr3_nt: TGTGCCAGCAGTGAGGACGTAACGAACCTGCCCCAGCATTTT
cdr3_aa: CASSEDVTNLPQHF

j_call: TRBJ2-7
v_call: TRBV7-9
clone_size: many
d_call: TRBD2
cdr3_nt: TGTGCCAGCGAGGCGGGAGTAGGTCTCCACGAGCAGTACTTC
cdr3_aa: CASEAGVGLHEQYF

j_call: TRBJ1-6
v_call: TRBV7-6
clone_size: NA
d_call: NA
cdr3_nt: TGTGCCAGCAGCCCAGACAGTGGTGAATCACCCCTCCACTTT
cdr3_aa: CASSPDSGESPLHF

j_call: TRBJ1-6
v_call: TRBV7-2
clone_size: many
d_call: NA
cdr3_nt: TGTGCCAGCAGCTTAGAATACAGCTTTAATTCACCCCTCCACTTT
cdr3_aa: CASSLEYSFNSPLHF

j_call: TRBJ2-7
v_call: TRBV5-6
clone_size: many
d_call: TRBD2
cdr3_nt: TGTGCCAGCAGCTTGTTCGGGAGGAACCCTTACGAGCAGTACTTC
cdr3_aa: CASSLFGRNPYEQYF

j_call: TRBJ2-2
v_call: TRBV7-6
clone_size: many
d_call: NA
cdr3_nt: TGTGCCAGCAGCTTAGAGGCGGAGGTTCGATCCGGGGAGCTGTTTTTT
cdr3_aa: CASSLEAEVRSGELFF

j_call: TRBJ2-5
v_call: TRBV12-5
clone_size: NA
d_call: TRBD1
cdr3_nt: TGTGCTAGTGCCAGGGACAGGGAGGGCCAAGAGACCCAGTACTTC
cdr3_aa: CASARDREGQETQYF

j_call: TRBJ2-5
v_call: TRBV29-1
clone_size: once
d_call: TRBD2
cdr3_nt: TGCAGCGTTTTAGCGGGAGAGACCCAGTACTTC
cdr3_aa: CSVLAGETQYF

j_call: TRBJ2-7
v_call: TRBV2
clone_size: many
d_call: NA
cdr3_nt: TGTGCCAGCCGGGGCCTTAGGGCAGGAGGAGGGCGAGAGCAGTACTTC
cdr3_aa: CASRGLRAGGGREQYF

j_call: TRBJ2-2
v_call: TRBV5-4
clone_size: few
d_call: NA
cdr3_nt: TGTGCCAGCAGCCCCCCTGGTACGGGGGTACGTGGCACCGGGGAGCTGTTTTTT
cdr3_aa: CASSPPGTGVRGTGELFF

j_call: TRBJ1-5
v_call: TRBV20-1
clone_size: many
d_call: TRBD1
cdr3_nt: TGCAGTGCTAGGGGGAGACAGGGTGGTCAGCCCCAGCATTTT
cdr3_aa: CSARGRQGGQPQHF

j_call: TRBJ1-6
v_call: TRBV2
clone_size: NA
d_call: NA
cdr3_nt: TGTGCCAGCAGTGACGGTGTCAGCGAGTCCTTTAACAATTCACCCCTCCACTTT
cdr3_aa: CASSDGVSESFNNSPLHF

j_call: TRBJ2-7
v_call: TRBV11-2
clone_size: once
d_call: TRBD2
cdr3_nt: TGTGCCAGCAGCTTGGGTGGCGGGAGTACAGACGAGCAGTACTTC
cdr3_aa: CASSLGGGSTDEQYF

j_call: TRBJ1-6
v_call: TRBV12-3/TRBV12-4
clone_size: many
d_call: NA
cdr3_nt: TGTGCCAGCAGTTCGAGGGATAATTCACCCCTCCACTTT
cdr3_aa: CASSSRDNSPLHF

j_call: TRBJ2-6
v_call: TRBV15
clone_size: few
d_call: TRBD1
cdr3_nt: TGTGCCACCAGCAGAGGGACAGGGTTAAGGGGGGCCAACGTCCTGACTTTC
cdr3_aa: CATSRGTGLRGANVLTF

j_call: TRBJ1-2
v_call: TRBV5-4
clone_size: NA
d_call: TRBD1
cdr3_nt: TGTGCCAGCAGCTTCGTCGCGGACAGGTCGAGCACCTTC
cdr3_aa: CASSFVADRSSTF